The 31 T cell receptor beta chains below were found in one sample sequenced in a study of CD8 T cells in ankylosing spondylitis. TCRdb re-derived calls from the 5' RACE reads in MiXCR, one entry per CDR3 protein. The sample shows about 150,000 distinct CDR3 sequences, around 45% of them seen only once. Sequencing was performed on synovial fluid, either unsorted or a sorted T cell fraction (not recorded which). These receptors all come from a male donor with ankylosing spondylitis.

The chain has TRBV10-3 and TRBJ2-1; D not certain. Germline loops: CDR1 ENHRY, CDR2 SYGVKD. The CDR3 runs 15 residues. Trimming removed 4 bases at V and 8 bases at J, with 18 bases between. DNA of the CDR3: TGTGCCATCAGTGTAGGGTACCTCGGTGGCGATGAGCAGTTCTTC. Residues: CAISVGYLGGDEQFF.

This chain uses TRBV6-1 with TRBJ2-5, with D possibly TRBD1 on 6 matching bases. This CDR3 is 13 amino acids long. V lost 7 bases and J 4 bases, leaving 13 bases between the germline ends. Germline assignment: CDR1 MNHNS and CDR2 SASEGT. The CDR3 protein is CASTQGYGETQYF. Written as DNA, the CDR3 is TGTGCCAGCACCCAGGGGTATGGAGAGACCCAGTACTTC.

The chain carries TRBV6-2 or TRBV6-3 and TRBJ2-1, with D possibly TRBD2 on 5 matching bases. V lost 0 bases, J lost 3 bases, and 9 bases lay in between. In germline, CDR1 is MNHEY, CDR2 SVGEGT. CDR3 length equals 15 residues. The DNA of the CDR3 is TGTGCCAGCAGTTACTCGCGGGTCCTCTACAATGAGCAGTTCTTC. It specifies CASSYSRVLYNEQFF.

The V and J genes are TRBV12-3 or TRBV12-4 and TRBJ1-1; no clear D gene. This CDR3 contains 14 residues. Trimming took off 4 bases at V and 8 bases at J, with 17 bases between the two ends. In nucleotides, the CDR3 is TGTGCCAGCAGTTCCGATCCAAGGGTTGGCGAAGCTTTCTTT. This translates into CASSSDPRVGEAFF.

This chain connects TRBV5-1 to TRBJ2-1; weak D call: TRBD2 (6 bases). There are 16 residues in the CDR3. Per the germline V gene, CDR1 is SGHRS and CDR2 is YFSETQ. The germline V and J ends were trimmed by 0 bases and 8 bases, with 18 bases remaining between them. CDR3 DNA sequence: TGCGCCAGCAGCTTGGGAGGCCTTGGAGGGCGGTATGAGCAGTTCTTC. Residues: CASSLGGLGGRYEQFF.

This clonotype was seen only a few times. The junction does not match germline at one end; this may be a read error. The rearrangement links TRBV11-2 to TRBJ2-7; either TRBD1 or TRBD2 may fit D (5 bases each). CDR1 SGHAT and CDR2 FQNNGV come from the germline V gene. This CDR3 contains 12 residues. The CDR3 bases are TGTGCCAGCAGCTCCGGGACGATCACGGAGGACTTC. This translates into CASSSGTITEDF.

Only a few counts were recorded for this clonotype. In nucleotides, the CDR3 is TGTGCCAGCAGCCCTCGCTATGGGGACCTAACGCGTTCACAAGAGACCCAGTACTTC. Its translation is CASSPRYGDLTRSQETQYF. The rearrangement uses TRBV12-3 or TRBV12-4 and TRBJ2-5; the D call may be TRBD1 or TRBD2 (5 bases each). V lost 6 bases to trimming and J lost 2 bases, with 28 bases between them. This CDR3 is 19 amino acids long.

The V gene is TRBV6-1, the J gene TRBJ1-2, with a weak D call TRBD1 (5 bases). Per the germline V gene, CDR1 is MNHNS and CDR2 is SASEGT. V was cut by 4 bases and J by 4 bases, with 13 bases left in between. The CDR3 is 14 residues long. The CDR3 protein is CASSVGRRGYGYTF. The CDR3 DNA reads as TGTGCCAGCAGTGTGGGACGAAGGGGCTATGGCTACACCTTC.

The chain is built from TRBV15 and TRBJ2-3; TRBD1 matches at 9 bases. The CDR3 has 15 amino acids. CDR1 and CDR2 from the germline V gene are LNHNV and YYDKDF (reference sequence). Trimming took 3 bases from V and 3 from J; bases not matched to a gene: 4. CDR3 DNA: TGTGCCACCAGCAGGGGGACAGGGAATACAGATACGCAGTATTTT. Translation gives CATSRGTGNTDTQYF.

The CDR3 sequence: CASSSPHSREDTQYF. DNA for the CDR3: TGTGCCAGCAGCTCACCCCACTCCCGGGAAGATACGCAGTATTTT. This rearrangement joins TRBV11-2 to TRBJ2-3; TRBD2 might be the D (5 bases). Germline CDR1 and CDR2: SGHAT and FQNNGV. The CDR3 totals 15 residues. The germline V and J ends were trimmed by 4 bases and 5 bases, with 16 bases remaining between them.

The rearrangement uses TRBV5-6 and TRBJ2-1, with 9 nucleotides matching TRBD1. The junction had 9 bases not matched to a gene; V was cut back by 5 bases and J by 3 bases. Germline CDR1 SGHDT, CDR2 YYEEEE. This CDR3 comprises 16 residues. CDR3 coding DNA: TGTGCCAGCAGACCAACGGGACAGGGTATCTACAATGAGCAGTTCTTC. Its translation: CASRPTGQGIYNEQFF.

The J gene is TRBJ2-1, the V gene TRBV6-2 or TRBV6-3, with 11 bases aligning to TRBD2. Losses at the gene ends were 5 bases for V and 0 bases for J; bases not matched to a gene: 6. In germline, CDR1 is MNHEY, CDR2 SVGEGT. The CDR3 consists of 17 residues. CDR3 sequence: CASSKGTSGLSYNEQFF. Here the CDR3 DNA reads TGTGCCAGCAGTAAAGGGACTAGCGGCCTCTCCTACAATGAGCAGTTCTTC.

This clonotype was counted between two and nine times. V gene TRBV5-1 combines with J gene TRBJ1-1; 12 bases are shared with TRBD1. Germline values: CDR1 SGHRS, CDR2 YFSETQ. The V gene end was trimmed by 5 bases and the J gene end by 0 bases; junction bases not matched to a gene: 5. The CDR3 is made up of 16 amino acids. CDR3 sequence: CASRPGQGAMNTEAFF. The DNA for the CDR3 is TGCGCCAGCAGACCGGGACAGGGGGCGATGAACACTGAAGCTTTCTTT.

This clonotype was found a few times. The chain uses TRBV28 and TRBJ2-3; no reliable D call. V was cut by 2 bases and J by 2 bases, with 11 bases left in between. Germline V lookup: CDR1 MDHEN, CDR2 SYDVKM. The CDR3 loop spans 15 amino acids. CDR3 sequence reads: CASSLILFNTDTQYF. The CDR3 bases are TGTGCCAGCAGTTTAATACTTTTTAACACAGATACGCAGTATTTT.

This clonotype was counted between two and nine times. This chain connects TRBV25-1 to TRBJ2-7; no reliable D call. CDR3 length: 10 amino acids. Trimming left V 5 bases short and J 5 bases short, with 4 bases between. The germline gives CDR1 MGHDK, CDR2 SYGVNS. The CDR3: CASSYNEQYF. CDR3 sequence (DNA): TGTGCCAGCAGTTACAACGAGCAGTACTTC.

This clonotype was observed once. The genes are TRBV20-1 and TRBJ2-5; 10 nucleotides match TRBD1. Looked up from germline, CDR1 is DFQATT and CDR2 is SNEGSKA (reference sequence). Trimming at V came to 3 bases and at J to 5 bases, leaving 9 bases not matched to a gene. The CDR3 has 15 residues. The CDR3 DNA reads as TGCAGTGCTAGGGCCCCGGGACAGGGGTGGGAGACCCAGTACTTC. It specifies CSARAPGQGWETQYF.

The chain employs TRBV7-8 and TRBJ1-1; D not certain. Deletions cut 4 bases from V and 7 bases from J, with 19 bases between. Germline V gives CDR1 SGHVS, CDR2 FQNEAQ. CDR3 length: 15 residues. DNA for the CDR3: TGTGCCAGCAGCTCGAGCATCGAACTCCGTAATGAAGCTTTCTTT. This encodes CASSSSIELRNEAFF.

This clonotype was observed a handful of times. V and J are TRBV5-1 and TRBJ1-1; D is unclear. V shed 5 bases and J shed 3 bases, with 8 bases lying between them. The germline gives CDR1 SGHRS, CDR2 YFSETQ. The CDR3 runs to 12 residues. CDR3 bases: TGCGCCAGCAGAGATTCGGACACTGAAGCTTTCTTT. It specifies CASRDSDTEAFF. Full variable domain (outside the CDR3, taken from reference TRBV5-1 and TRBJ1-1): KAGVTQTPRYLIKTRGQQVTLSCSPISGHRSVSWYQQTPGQGLQFLFEYFSETQRNKGNFPGRFSGRQFSNSRSEMNVSTLELGDSALYLCASRDSDTEAFFGQGTRLTVV.

This clonotype showed up just a few times. The rearrangement joins TRBV5-6 to TRBJ2-3; D unresolved. Trimming took 4 bases from V and 6 from J, leaving 12 bases between them. This CDR3 spans 13 amino acids. Germline V gene sequence: CDR1 SGHDT, CDR2 YYEEEE. CDR3 protein: CASSPAIYDTQYF. As DNA, the CDR3 is TGTGCCAGCAGCCCCGCGATTTACGATACGCAGTATTTT.

This chain links TRBV13 with TRBJ1-6; D is ambiguous. The CDR3 consists of 18 residues. Germline CDR1 and CDR2: PRHDT and FYEKMQ (reference sequence). Deletions cut 0 bases from V and 8 bases from J, with 20 bases between. In DNA form, the CDR3 reads TGTGCCAGCAGCTTAGGCCTAGAGAGGGCTCTTAAGGATTCACCCCTCCACTTT. Its translation is CASSLGLERALKDSPLHF.

This chain links TRBV3-1 with TRBJ2-1, with D possibly being TRBD2 (6 bases). V gave up 0 bases and J gave up 0 bases, with 18 bases separating them. The CDR3 sequence is 19 residues long. Germline lookup yields CDR1 LGHDT and CDR2 YNNKEL (reference sequence). The CDR3: CASSQEASGYLSSYNEQFF. The CDR3, as DNA: TGTGCCAGCAGCCAAGAAGCGAGCGGGTACCTGAGCTCCTACAATGAGCAGTTCTTC.

DNA of the CDR3: TGTGCCAGCAGTGACTCGAAAGTCCCGACTGCTGTGAATACGCAGTATTTT. Its protein is CASSDSKVPTAVNTQYF. The rearrangement links TRBV6-4 to TRBJ2-3; D uncertain. The germline V and J ends were trimmed by 0 bases and 7 bases, with 20 bases remaining between them. Germline V gives CDR1 MRHNA, CDR2 SNTAGT. The CDR3 is 17 residues long.

This clonotype came up once. The chain couples TRBV27 to TRBJ2-3; 12 bases map to TRBD2. Germline V gene sequence: CDR1 MNHEY, CDR2 SMNVEV (reference sequence). The CDR3 totals 14 residues. Trimming cost V 6 bases and J 7 bases; bases outside gene matches: 5. The CDR3 spells CASRLAGGPHTQYF. CDR3 sequence (DNA): TGTGCCAGCAGGCTAGCGGGAGGGCCTCATACGCAGTATTTT.

The chain carries TRBV6-2 or TRBV6-3 and TRBJ2-7, with 9 bases fitting TRBD2. V was pared by 4 bases and J by 4 bases, with 5 bases of the junction left unmatched. This CDR3 is 14 amino acids long. In germline, CDR1 is MNHEY, CDR2 SVGEGT. DNA for the CDR3: TGTGCCAGCAGTTTCGGGACTAGCAGGTACGAGCAGTACTTC. It codes for CASSFGTSRYEQYF.

DNA of the CDR3: TGTGCCAGTAGTATCGGGGAATCCTACAATGAGCAGTTCTTC. The encoded protein is CASSIGESYNEQFF. The chain couples TRBV19 to TRBJ2-1; tentatively, D is TRBD2 (5 bases). Per the germline V gene, CDR1 is LNHDA and CDR2 is SQIVND (reference sequence). Deletions cut 3 bases from V and 1 base from J, with 7 bases between. There are 14 residues in the CDR3.

This sequence joins TRBV12-3 or TRBV12-4 and TRBJ1-6; D is ambiguous. The CDR3 consists of 12 residues. Trimming left V 7 bases short and J 8 bases short, with 9 bases between. The CDR3 protein is CASTSDHSPLHF. Here the CDR3 DNA reads TGTGCCAGCACCTCGGACCATTCACCCCTCCACTTT.

The J gene is TRBJ2-3, the V gene TRBV28; 8 nucleotides line up with TRBD1. This CDR3 region has 16 residues. CDR1 and CDR2 from the germline V gene are MDHEN and SYDVKM. J gave up 2 bases and V 3 bases, and 7 bases lay outside the gene matches. This chain's CDR3 is CASSLDPDRDTDTQYF. DNA of the CDR3: TGTGCCAGCAGTTTGGACCCGGACAGGGACACAGATACGCAGTATTTT.

The chain uses TRBV7-6 and TRBJ2-2, with 8 bases that match TRBD1. Germline loops: CDR1 SGHVS, CDR2 FNYEAQ. This CDR3 contains 16 residues. V lost 6 bases, J lost 4 bases, and 10 bases stayed unmatched. For the CDR3, the DNA is TGTGCCAGCAGTTATAGGACAGGGATAGCCACCGGGGAGCTGTTTTTT. Residues: CASSYRTGIATGELFF. The full variable domain, with the rest looked up from reference TRBV7-6 and TRBJ2-2, is GAGVSQSPRYKVTKRGQDVALRCDPISGHVSLYWYRQALGQGPEFLTYFNYEAQQDKSGLPNDRFSAERPEGSISTLTIQRTEQRDSAMYRCASSYRTGIATGELFFGEGSRLTVL.

This clonotype was seen once. The rearrangement links TRBV6-5 to TRBJ2-7, with TRBD1 as a possible D gene (6 bases). The germline gives CDR1 MNHEY, CDR2 SVGAGI. V shed 3 bases and J shed 3 bases, with 12 bases lying between them. The CDR3 is made up of 14 amino acids. As DNA, the CDR3 is TGTGCCAGCAGTTATTCTTGGGACAACTACGAGCAGTACTTC. It specifies CASSYSWDNYEQYF.

The rearrangement uses TRBV10-3 and TRBJ1-5; D uncertain. Trimming left V 3 bases short and J 7 bases short, with 13 bases between. Germline V CDR1 and CDR2: ENHRY, SYGVKD. The length of the CDR3 is 14 residues. The CDR3 DNA reads as TGTGCCATCAGTGACCCGGACCGAGGCCAGCCCCAGCATTTT. Amino acids: CAISDPDRGQPQHF.

The chain has TRBV11-2 and TRBJ1-2; D remains ambiguous. Trimming pared 6 bases from V and 11 bases from J, leaving 16 bases between. This CDR3 has 12 residues. The germline gives CDR1 SGHAT, CDR2 FQNNGV. The CDR3 bases are TGTGCCAGCAGGACGTATATGGGGATGTACACCTTC. Translation gives CASRTYMGMYTF.